These T cell receptor beta chains were read from a single sample in a study of shared clonotypes between healthy human individuals. Method: immunoSEQ multiplex PCR; TCRdb's copy keeps in-frame clones and lacks some. In the table there are millions of clones, approximately 90% of which are singletons. The specimen sequenced was naive CD4+ T cells sorted from blood. These TCRs come from a man in his late teens or twenties in good health. Each CDR3 is given with its conserved first and last residue. D genes are given only for firm matches. The size entry is marked missing in some rows and otherwise reads once, few, many or a size class.

clone_size: NA; d_call: NA; j_call: TRBJ1-3; v_call: TRBV30; cdr3_nt: TGTGCCTGGAGTACATCCCCGTCTGGAAACACCATATATTTT; cdr3_aa: CAWSTSPSGNTIYF
clone_size: NA; d_call: NA; j_call: TRBJ2-5; v_call: TRBV6-5; cdr3_nt: TGTGCCAGCGGCCTCGCAGGGGCCCAAGAGACCCAGTACTTC; cdr3_aa: CASGLAGAQETQYF
clone_size: NA; d_call: TRBD2; j_call: TRBJ2-1; v_call: TRBV7-2; cdr3_nt: TGTGCCAGCAGCGCCCGACTAGCGGGCCCCTACAATGAGCAGTTCTTC; cdr3_aa: CASSARLAGPYNEQFF
clone_size: NA; d_call: NA; j_call: TRBJ2-3; v_call: TRBV5-1; cdr3_nt: TGCGCCAGCAGCTTTACGGAAACAGATACGCAGTATTTT; cdr3_aa: CASSFTETDTQYF
clone_size: NA; d_call: NA; j_call: TRBJ2-7; v_call: TRBV9; cdr3_nt: TGTGCCAGCAGCGTAGAGCCAGGTTCCTACGAGCAGTACTTC; cdr3_aa: CASSVEPGSYEQYF
clone_size: NA; d_call: TRBD1; j_call: TRBJ2-3; v_call: TRBV29-1; cdr3_nt: TGCAGCGTTGAACGTTGGGCAGGGGGCGCAGATACGCAGTATTTT; cdr3_aa: CSVERWAGGADTQYF
clone_size: NA; d_call: NA; j_call: TRBJ2-7; v_call: TRBV11-3; cdr3_nt: TGTGCCAGCAGCTTAAACAGGGTAACAGACGAGCAGTACTTC; cdr3_aa: CASSLNRVTDEQYF
clone_size: NA; d_call: NA; j_call: TRBJ2-3; v_call: TRBV7-9; cdr3_nt: TGTGCCAGCAGCCCCCAGGGTAGCGGATGGGGGGATACGCAGTATTTT; cdr3_aa: CASSPQGSGWGDTQYF
clone_size: NA; d_call: TRBD1; j_call: TRBJ1-2; v_call: TRBV5-4; cdr3_nt: TGTGCCAGCAGCGTACCGGGACAGGGGCCCTCTAACTATGGCTACACCTTC; cdr3_aa: CASSVPGQGPSNYGYTF
clone_size: NA; d_call: NA; j_call: TRBJ1-2; v_call: TRBV7-9; cdr3_nt: TGTGCCAGCAGCTTAGATCGGACCCACCTCGGCTACACCTTC; cdr3_aa: CASSLDRTHLGYTF
clone_size: NA; d_call: TRBD1; j_call: TRBJ2-7; v_call: TRBV6-6; cdr3_nt: TGTGCCAGCAACCTCCGGGACAGGTCCCCACCGGGGCAGTACTTC; cdr3_aa: CASNLRDRSPPGQYF
clone_size: once; d_call: TRBD1; j_call: TRBJ1-4; v_call: TRBV19; cdr3_nt: TGTGCCAGTAGTAACCTCAGGGGGCGGGATGAAAAACTGTTTTTT; cdr3_aa: CASSNLRGRDEKLFF
clone_size: few; d_call: TRBD1; j_call: TRBJ1-6; v_call: TRBV2; cdr3_nt: TGTGCCAGCAGGAAACAGGGGCCTAATTCACCCCTCCACTTT; cdr3_aa: CASRKQGPNSPLHF
clone_size: NA; d_call: NA; j_call: TRBJ2-5; v_call: TRBV5-1; cdr3_nt: TGCGCCAGCAGCTTAACGTTACAGGGCAAAGAGACCCAGTACTTC; cdr3_aa: CASSLTLQGKETQYF
clone_size: NA; d_call: NA; j_call: TRBJ2-1; v_call: TRBV20-1; cdr3_nt: TGCAGTGCTAGTTCCCTGAATGAGCAGTTCTTC; cdr3_aa: CSASSLNEQFF
clone_size: NA; d_call: TRBD1; j_call: TRBJ2-2; v_call: TRBV18; cdr3_nt: TGTGCCAGCTCACCCCTCGGACAGGGAATCACCGGGGAGCTGTTTTTT; cdr3_aa: CASSPLGQGITGELFF
clone_size: NA; d_call: NA; j_call: TRBJ1-1; v_call: TRBV6-1; cdr3_nt: TGTGCCAGCACCGAAGGACGGGTGAACACTGAAGCTTTCTTT; cdr3_aa: CASTEGRVNTEAFF
clone_size: NA; d_call: NA; j_call: TRBJ2-1; v_call: TRBV2; cdr3_nt: TGTGCCAGCAGTGAAGATGTTAGTGAGCAGTTCTTC; cdr3_aa: CASSEDVSEQFF
clone_size: NA; d_call: NA; j_call: TRBJ1-1; v_call: TRBV6-6; cdr3_nt: TGTGCCAGCAGTTATGCGGTTAAGGACCCCACTGAAGCTTTCTTT; cdr3_aa: CASSYAVKDPTEAFF
clone_size: NA; d_call: NA; j_call: TRBJ1-5; v_call: TRBV5-6; cdr3_nt: TGTGCCAGCAGCTTGACAGGCTACAGCAATCAGCCCCAGCATTTT; cdr3_aa: CASSLTGYSNQPQHF
clone_size: NA; d_call: NA; j_call: TRBJ1-1; v_call: TRBV5-1; cdr3_nt: TGCGCCAGCAGCCCACTTATCATGAACACTGAAGCTTTCTTT; cdr3_aa: CASSPLIMNTEAFF
clone_size: NA; d_call: TRBD1; j_call: TRBJ1-5; v_call: TRBV19; cdr3_nt: TGTGCCAGTGGCGAGGGACAGGTAGGCGGTCAGCCCCAGCATTTT; cdr3_aa: CASGEGQVGGQPQHF
clone_size: NA; d_call: NA; j_call: TRBJ2-3; v_call: TRBV27; cdr3_nt: TGTGCCAGCAGTTTTGGGGGGGCCAGGACAGATACGCAGTATTTT; cdr3_aa: CASSFGGARTDTQYF
clone_size: NA; d_call: NA; j_call: TRBJ2-7; v_call: TRBV19; cdr3_nt: TGTGCCAGTAGCCATAAAGGGGCGGGCTCCTACGAGCAGTACTTC; cdr3_aa: CASSHKGAGSYEQYF
clone_size: NA; d_call: NA; j_call: TRBJ2-1; v_call: TRBV9; cdr3_nt: TGTGCCAGCAGCGCCGGACTCTTCATGGGCCATAATGAGCAGTTCTTC; cdr3_aa: CASSAGLFMGHNEQFF
clone_size: NA; d_call: NA; j_call: TRBJ2-3; v_call: TRBV5-1; cdr3_nt: TGCGCCAGCAGCCAAAATTGGGGAGATACGCAGTATTTT; cdr3_aa: CASSQNWGDTQYF
clone_size: NA; d_call: NA; j_call: TRBJ2-4; v_call: TRBV6-6; cdr3_nt: TGTGCCAGTCTCCCGGTAGCCAAAAACATTCAGTACTTC; cdr3_aa: CASLPVAKNIQYF
clone_size: NA; d_call: TRBD1; j_call: TRBJ2-5; v_call: TRBV30; cdr3_nt: TGTGCCTGGAGTGTAGGGACAGGGCTTCTAAAGACCCAGTACTTC; cdr3_aa: CAWSVGTGLLKTQYF
clone_size: NA; d_call: TRBD2; j_call: TRBJ2-2; v_call: TRBV5-1; cdr3_nt: TGCGCCAGCAGCGGGACCGGGACTACGAACACCGGGGAGCTGTTTTTT; cdr3_aa: CASSGTGTTNTGELFF
clone_size: NA; d_call: TRBD1; j_call: TRBJ2-7; v_call: TRBV6-6; cdr3_nt: TGTGCCAGCAGACCGGGACAGGGGGCTTACGAGCAGTACTTC; cdr3_aa: CASRPGQGAYEQYF
clone_size: once; d_call: NA; j_call: TRBJ2-5; v_call: TRBV5-1; cdr3_nt: TGCGCCAGCAGCTTGGTAGGGCTAGCGTCCCAAGAGACCCAGTACTTC; cdr3_aa: CASSLVGLASQETQYF
clone_size: NA; d_call: TRBD2; j_call: TRBJ2-7; v_call: TRBV27; cdr3_nt: TGTGCCAGCAGTTCAAAGCGGGGGGGCTTTTACGAGCAGTACTTC; cdr3_aa: CASSSKRGGFYEQYF
clone_size: NA; d_call: NA; j_call: TRBJ2-5; v_call: TRBV25-1; cdr3_nt: TGTGCCAGCAGGAGCGGGTCCGTACAAGTTGGGACCCAGTACTTC; cdr3_aa: CASRSGSVQVGTQYF
clone_size: NA; d_call: TRBD1; j_call: TRBJ1-4; v_call: TRBV4-3; cdr3_nt: TGCGCCAGCAGCCAAGGCGGGACAGGAGATGAAAAACTGTTTTTT; cdr3_aa: CASSQGGTGDEKLFF
clone_size: once; d_call: TRBD1; j_call: TRBJ2-7; v_call: TRBV2; cdr3_nt: TGTGCCAGCAGTGGTGGGACAGGGGGTAAGGGCGAGCAGTACTTC; cdr3_aa: CASSGGTGGKGEQYF
clone_size: NA; d_call: TRBD1; j_call: TRBJ1-6; v_call: TRBV19; cdr3_nt: TGTGCCAGTAGTCCCGGACAGGGCTATAATTCACCCCTCCACTTT; cdr3_aa: CASSPGQGYNSPLHF
clone_size: NA; d_call: TRBD2; j_call: TRBJ2-2; v_call: TRBV7-2; cdr3_nt: TGTGCCAGCCGCGGGACTAGCGGGGGGAACACCGGGGAGCTGTTTTTT; cdr3_aa: CASRGTSGGNTGELFF
clone_size: NA; d_call: NA; j_call: TRBJ1-6; v_call: TRBV6-1; cdr3_nt: TGTGCCAGCAGTGAAGTTGGGGGGAAGGGTTCACCCCTCCACTTT; cdr3_aa: CASSEVGGKGSPLHF
clone_size: NA; d_call: NA; j_call: TRBJ2-7; v_call: TRBV5-1; cdr3_nt: TGCGCCAGCAGCCCGCCCCTGGGCGAGCAGTACTTC; cdr3_aa: CASSPPLGEQYF
clone_size: NA; d_call: TRBD2; j_call: TRBJ2-7; v_call: TRBV6-5; cdr3_nt: TGTGCCAGCAGCGCCTTGACTAGCGGGATTTACGAGCAGTACTTC; cdr3_aa: CASSALTSGIYEQYF
clone_size: NA; d_call: TRBD1; j_call: TRBJ1-4; v_call: TRBV7-9; cdr3_nt: TGTGCCAGCAGCTGGACAGGGTTTAAGGATGAAAAACTGTTTTTT; cdr3_aa: CASSWTGFKDEKLFF
clone_size: NA; d_call: NA; j_call: TRBJ2-2; v_call: TRBV7-9; cdr3_nt: TGTGCCAGCAGTCGAGGGGAGGCCGGGGAGCTGTTTTTT; cdr3_aa: CASSRGEAGELFF
clone_size: NA; d_call: TRBD1; j_call: TRBJ2-2; v_call: TRBV4-3; cdr3_nt: TGCGCCAGCAGCCAAGAAATTACAGGGGCCGTGAACACCGGGGAGCTGTTTTTT; cdr3_aa: CASSQEITGAVNTGELFF
clone_size: NA; d_call: TRBD2; j_call: TRBJ2-3; v_call: TRBV23-1; cdr3_nt: TGCGCCAGCAGTCAATCATCATTAAGCGGGAGGGCCGGGAGATTTGGGGATACGCAGTATTTT; cdr3_aa: CASSQSSLSGRAGRFGDTQYF
clone_size: NA; d_call: NA; j_call: TRBJ2-7; v_call: TRBV13; cdr3_nt: TGTGCCAGCAGCTTACGGCCAGGGGAATACGAGCAGTACTTC; cdr3_aa: CASSLRPGEYEQYF
clone_size: NA; d_call: NA; j_call: TRBJ2-7; v_call: TRBV6-1; cdr3_nt: TGTGCCAGCAGTTCTGGACAAGGAGGGGACTACGAGCAGTACTTC; cdr3_aa: CASSSGQGGDYEQYF
clone_size: NA; d_call: NA; j_call: TRBJ1-1; v_call: TRBV20-1; cdr3_nt: TGCAGTGCTACCCAGAACCAGGCTTTCTTT; cdr3_aa: CSATQNQAFF
clone_size: NA; d_call: NA; j_call: TRBJ2-5; v_call: TRBV19; cdr3_nt: TGTGCCAGTAGTCCCCCCGAGCGCGAGACCCAGTACTTC; cdr3_aa: CASSPPERETQYF
clone_size: NA; d_call: TRBD2; j_call: TRBJ2-1; v_call: TRBV6-5; cdr3_nt: TGTGCCAGCAGCAGCCTTAGCGGGGGGGCCATTGAGCAGTTCTTC; cdr3_aa: CASSSLSGGAIEQFF
clone_size: NA; d_call: TRBD2; j_call: TRBJ2-5; v_call: TRBV5-1; cdr3_nt: TGCGCCAGCAGCGTAATAGCGGGAGAGACCCAGTACTTC; cdr3_aa: CASSVIAGETQYF
clone_size: NA; d_call: NA; j_call: TRBJ1-1; v_call: TRBV11-2; cdr3_nt: TGTGCCAGCAGCCCATTTCCCTTCGGGGGGAGCACTGAAGCTTTCTTT; cdr3_aa: CASSPFPFGGSTEAFF
clone_size: NA; d_call: NA; j_call: TRBJ2-3; v_call: TRBV14; cdr3_nt: TGTGCCAGCAGCCCCCGGGCGGGAGATACGCAGTATTTT; cdr3_aa: CASSPRAGDTQYF
clone_size: NA; d_call: TRBD2; j_call: TRBJ2-7; v_call: TRBV30; cdr3_nt: TGTGCCTGGAGGGCATCTAGCGGGAGGGCCTCCTACGAGCAGTACTTC; cdr3_aa: CAWRASSGRASYEQYF
clone_size: NA; d_call: NA; j_call: TRBJ2-3; v_call: TRBV19; cdr3_nt: TGTGCCAGTAGTATAGGTGATCGATCAGATACGCAGTATTTT; cdr3_aa: CASSIGDRSDTQYF
clone_size: NA; d_call: NA; j_call: TRBJ2-7; v_call: TRBV7-9; cdr3_nt: TGTGCCAGCAGCCTCTCCGGGACGGTGTCCTACGAGCAGTACTTC; cdr3_aa: CASSLSGTVSYEQYF
clone_size: NA; d_call: NA; j_call: TRBJ1-3; v_call: TRBV11-2; cdr3_nt: TGTGCCAGCAGCTTATCCAGAGAGGGAAACACCATATATTTT; cdr3_aa: CASSLSREGNTIYF
clone_size: once; d_call: NA; j_call: TRBJ1-6; v_call: TRBV29-1; cdr3_nt: TGCAGCGTTATGAAAGTGACCGAGAGCTCCTATAATTCACCCCTCCACTTT; cdr3_aa: CSVMKVTESSYNSPLHF